This TCR beta chain is from a study of shared clonotypes between healthy human individuals. Germline lookup yields CDR1 SQVTM and CDR2 ANQGSEA. The CDR3 totals 15 residues. V lost 3 bases, J lost 6 bases, and 12 bases stayed unmatched. This clone was seen a handful of times. Its antigen is unknown. Study-wide findings and caveats: What rarefaction showed was incomplete sorted-subset sequencing despite large depth.

TCRdb's table, derived via immunoSEQ multiplex PCR, lists solely in-frame clones and lacks some. The sample lists some 1.1 million clones; 70% to 85% were seen once. Sequenced input: memory CD4+ T cells from PBMCs. The subset is: CD45RA-negative fraction. The receptor was derived from a man aged 18 to 30 in good health. Some clones in this sample may be carry-over from other donors' samples. This rearrangement joins TRBV29-1 to TRBJ1-2; 8 nucleotides line up with TRBD1. The chain's CDR3 is CSVDETFGTGHGYTF. The CDR3 DNA follows: TGCAGCGTTGATGAAACCTTTGGGACAGGCCATGGCTACACCTTC.